The T cell receptor (beta chain) described here comes from a study of cytomegalovirus exposure and HLA in healthy donors. On the study more broadly: Early release data held roughly 90 million unique TCRs from HLA-typed donors.

PCR primers comprised 60 Vbeta and 13 Jbeta primers. The repertoire was sequenced with immunoSEQ multiplex PCR; TCRdb's copy has only in-frame clones and lacks some. Among approximately 170,000 clones, 70% to 90% were seen once, and the ten largest hold 2.5%. With respect to this clone: The antigen remains unidentified.

This CDR3 region has 15 residues. Germline V CDR1 and CDR2: MNHEY, SMNVEV (reference sequence). The V and J ends lost 8 bases and 4 bases, in that order; junction bases with no gene match: 11. Overall study results and limits: In vitro, a few CMV-associated chains proved specific for CMV antigens.

Material for sequencing was PBMCs. The chain uses TRBV27 and TRBJ2-1; 7 bases are a match to TRBD2. This sequence originates from a man aged 30-40 years in good health and CMV-seropositive. CDR3 sequence reads: CASGRGGLLYNEQFF. DNA of the CDR3: TGTGCCAGCGGGAGGGGCGGTTTACTTTACAATGAGCAGTTCTTC.